This T cell receptor (beta chain) is drawn from a study of regulatory T cells in long-lasting Graves disease. Study results and caveats: For persistent Graves' patients, TCR diversity was lower than for newly diagnosed ones.

This clonotype has at least ten counts. Its target is not known. Sequencing libraries for TCR beta were prepared with iRepertoire HTBI primers and Arm-PCR of CDR3 regions. Via MiXCR, TCRdb re-called the multiplex PCR reads, giving one row per CDR3 protein. This sample has hundreds of thousands of distinct CDR3 sequences, with about 16% found just once. The time point: newly diagnosed GD, antithyroid drugs for less than 3 months. Isolated PBMC RNA provided the starting material for the TCR library. With 5 bases clipped from V and 0 bases from J, the junction kept 13 bases outside the gene matches. The CDR3 sequence is 19 residues long. Germline CDR1 is SGHAT and CDR2 is FQNNGV. The sample was also linked to a second study, of T cells in Graves' hyperthyroidism and ophthalmopathy.

The TCR comes from a woman under 40 with Graves disease. The chain couples TRBV11-2 to TRBJ2-1, with TRBD2 matching 10 bases. The sample consisted of peripheral blood mononuclear cells (PBMCs), taken at new diagnosis, from a patient treated with antithyroid drugs. The CDR3 loop reads CASSISGSGRPSSYNEQFF. The DNA of the CDR3 is TGTGCCAGCAGCATTAGTGGTAGCGGGAGGCCAAGCTCCTACAATGAGCAGTTCTTC.